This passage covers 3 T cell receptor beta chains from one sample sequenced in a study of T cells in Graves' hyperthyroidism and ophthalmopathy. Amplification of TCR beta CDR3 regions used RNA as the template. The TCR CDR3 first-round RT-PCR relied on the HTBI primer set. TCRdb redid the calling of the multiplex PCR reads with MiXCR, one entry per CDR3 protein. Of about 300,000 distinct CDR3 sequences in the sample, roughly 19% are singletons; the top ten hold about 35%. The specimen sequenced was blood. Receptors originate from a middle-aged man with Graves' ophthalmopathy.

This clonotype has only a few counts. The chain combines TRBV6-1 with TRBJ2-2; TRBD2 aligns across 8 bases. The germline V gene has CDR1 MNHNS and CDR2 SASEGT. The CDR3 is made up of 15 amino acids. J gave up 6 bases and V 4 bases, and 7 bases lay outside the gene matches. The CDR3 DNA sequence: TGTGCCAGCAGTGCCAAGGCGGGAGGCCCCGGGGAGCTGTTTTTT. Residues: CASSAKAGGPGELFF.

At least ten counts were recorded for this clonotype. The CDR3 sequence is CASSPRGSGRGETQYF. CDR3 sequence (DNA): TGTGCCAGCAGCCCTCGTGGAAGCGGGAGGGGAGAGACCCAGTACTTC. The chain links TRBV7-2 to TRBJ2-5; 10 positions agree with TRBD2. The CDR3 runs to 16 residues. Germline V gene sequence: CDR1 SGHTA, CDR2 FQGNSA. Germline trimming cut 5 bases from V and 4 bases from J; bases unmatched to any gene: 10.

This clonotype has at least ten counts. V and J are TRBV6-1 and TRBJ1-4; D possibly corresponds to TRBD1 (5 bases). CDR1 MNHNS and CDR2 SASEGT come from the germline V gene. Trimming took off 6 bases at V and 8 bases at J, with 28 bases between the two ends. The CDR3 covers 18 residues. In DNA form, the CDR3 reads TGTGCCAGCAGGTCATCAAGGACTAGTAGGTATCGGGACGAAAAACTGTTTTTT. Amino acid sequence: CASRSSRTSRYRDEKLFF.